These T cell receptor beta chains were read from a single sample in a study of PD-L1 blockade in urothelial cancer. TCRdb's table, derived via immunoSEQ multiplex PCR, lists solely in-frame clones and lacks some. The sample holds 50,000 or so clones, about 86% seen once. The sequences come from PBMCs, collected around atezolizumab (anti-PD-L1) treatment. The receptor source for this set is a man aged 55 to 70 with urothelial cancer. CDR3s include the opening cysteine and the closing phenylalanine or tryptophan. Fields, in order: J gene, clone size, V gene, CDR3 protein. Clone sizes are given selectively: once, few, many, or a class where the clone is expanded.

J: TRBJ1-5
size: .
V: TRBV7-2
CDR3: CASSVDSYPQHF

J: TRBJ2-5
size: .
V: TRBV7-2
CDR3: CASSPHTQETQYF

J: TRBJ2-1
size: few
V: TRBV14
CDR3: CASSFNSVYEQFF

J: TRBJ2-3
size: .
V: TRBV29-1
CDR3: CSVLAGGSGDTQYF

J: TRBJ2-4
size: .
V: TRBV19
CDR3: CASSIGSDRAKNIQYF

J: TRBJ2-3
size: .
V: TRBV14
CDR3: CASSQEATSTDTQYF

J: TRBJ2-1
size: .
V: TRBV9
CDR3: CASSQVPLAGMFF

J: TRBJ2-1
size: .
V: TRBV18
CDR3: CASSLLTLTSGNNEQFF

J: TRBJ1-2
size: .
V: TRBV29-1
CDR3: CSVADVGGGSGYTF

J: TRBJ1-3
size: .
V: TRBV6-6
CDR3: CASSPSRLGNTIYF

J: TRBJ1-3
size: .
V: TRBV7-2
CDR3: CASSSSFSGNTIYF

J: TRBJ1-1
size: once
V: TRBV7-9
CDR3: CASSLPGMNTEAFF

J: TRBJ2-3
size: .
V: TRBV25-1
CDR3: CASSELAGVSTDTQYF

J: TRBJ1-3
size: .
V: TRBV6-1
CDR3: CASSEASGGGGNTIYF

J: TRBJ1-1
size: .
V: TRBV6-6
CDR3: CASRGGRERAFF

J: TRBJ1-1
size: .
V: TRBV19
CDR3: CASSETGWGTEAFF

J: TRBJ2-7
size: .
V: TRBV10-3
CDR3: CAIKVAGGSYEQYF

J: TRBJ2-7
size: once
V: TRBV11-2
CDR3: CASSFGTGDRYEQYF

J: TRBJ1-1
size: few
V: TRBV9
CDR3: CASSVGSTGEAFF

J: TRBJ2-3
size: .
V: TRBV2
CDR3: CAGREGKENTQYF

J: TRBJ1-6
size: .
V: TRBV6-5
CDR3: CASSYSTSTAPLHF

J: TRBJ2-7
size: .
V: TRBV11-2
CDR3: CASSPIRGTHEQYF

J: TRBJ1-6
size: .
V: TRBV10-3
CDR3: CAISESGGPGGNSPLHF